In its sample, the clone carrying this TCR beta chain was seen a few times. Its target is unknown. Germline V gene sequence: CDR1 LGHNA, CDR2 YNFKEQ. V lost 1 base to trimming and J lost 5 bases, with 14 bases between them. The CDR3 loop spans 15 amino acids. Data came from immunoSEQ multiplex PCR; TCRdb stores just in-frame clones and leaves some out. Of 22,000 or so clones listed, approximately 73% are singletons. This entry belongs to a study of T cells after posttransplantation cyclophosphamide. Overall study results and limits: Tissue-infiltrating T cells from skin or gut overlapped little with blood T cells. Recipient CMV seropositivity and CMV reactivation strongly tracked TRB clonality. Donor CD8+ memory clones often dominated recipient blood repertoires at later times.

This rearrangement joins TRBV4-2 to TRBJ1-2, with D unclear. Sequencing was done on a sample of memory CD4+ T cells sorted from PBMCs. The origin of this receptor is an older woman in good health, CMV-negative, and a related stem cell transplant donor. The CDR3 nucleotides read TGTGCCAGCAGCCAAGGCGAGAGGGTGAGGTATGGCTACACCTTC. Translated: CASSQGERVRYGYTF.